The 2 T cell receptor beta chains below come from one sample, sequenced in a study of shared clonotypes between healthy human individuals. Some clones are missing from TCRdb's copy, which holds only in-frame ones; the method was immunoSEQ multiplex PCR. The top ten hold around 15% of the sample, which has 300,000 to 400,000 clones, around 90% seen once. Sequencing used memory CD8+ T cells sorted from blood. Subset given: CD45RO+ cells pooled with CCR7-negative TemRA cells. These receptors all stem from a man between 18 and 29 years old in good health.

This clone was observed many times. This chain joins TRBV29-1 and TRBJ2-6; 10 nucleotides match TRBD1. The junction had 8 bases not matched to a gene; V was cut back by 0 bases and J by 3 bases. The CDR3 has 18 amino acids. The V gene's germline CDR1 is SQVTM and CDR2 ANQGSEA. This CDR3 is CSVEDAPDRGRGANVLTF. The CDR3 region has the DNA TGCAGCGTTGAAGACGCCCCAGACAGGGGGCGTGGGGCCAACGTCCTGACTTTC.

At least ten counts were recorded for this clone. The genes are TRBV9 and TRBJ2-3; maybe TRBD1 (6 bases). Germline V gene data show CDR1 as SGDLS and CDR2 as YYNGEE. This CDR3 spans 16 amino acids. The V gene lost 4 bases and the J gene lost 1 base, with 16 bases spanning the gap. In DNA, the CDR3 is TGTGCCAGCAGCCCGGAAGGGGGATATGGCACAGATACGCAGTATTTT. Its protein is CASSPEGGYGTDTQYF.